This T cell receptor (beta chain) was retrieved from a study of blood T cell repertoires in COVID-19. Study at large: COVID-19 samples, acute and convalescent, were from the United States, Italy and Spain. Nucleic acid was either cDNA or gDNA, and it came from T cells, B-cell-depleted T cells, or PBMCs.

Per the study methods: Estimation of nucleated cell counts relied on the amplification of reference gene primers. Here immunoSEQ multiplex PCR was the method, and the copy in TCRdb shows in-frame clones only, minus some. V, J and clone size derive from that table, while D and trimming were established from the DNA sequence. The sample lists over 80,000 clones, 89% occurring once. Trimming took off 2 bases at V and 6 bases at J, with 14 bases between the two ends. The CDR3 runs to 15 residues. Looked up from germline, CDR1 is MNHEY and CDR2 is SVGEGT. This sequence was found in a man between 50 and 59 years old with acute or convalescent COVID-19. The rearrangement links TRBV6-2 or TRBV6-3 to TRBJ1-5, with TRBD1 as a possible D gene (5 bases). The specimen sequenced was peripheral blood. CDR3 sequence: CASSYVQGKGQPQHF. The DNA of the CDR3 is TGTGCCAGCAGTTACGTCCAGGGAAAAGGTCAGCCCCAGCATTTT.